This T cell receptor (beta chain) was documented in a study of shared clonotypes between healthy human individuals. The CDR3 consists of 15 residues. The germline V gene has CDR1 LNHDA and CDR2 SQIVND (reference sequence). Trimming removed 5 bases from V and 2 bases from J; junction bases left unmatched: 8. Profiled with immunoSEQ multiplex PCR; TCRdb holds only in-frame clones, not every one. The sample lists fewer than 850,000 clones, 90% seen once, with more than 30% in the top ten. This TCR was sampled from a man in his late teens or twenties in good health. Some clones in this sample may be carry-over from other donors' samples. V gene TRBV19 combines with J gene TRBJ2-7, with 8 positions matching TRBD1. Specimen: memory CD8+ T cells from PBMCs. The subset is: CD45RO+ cells pooled with CCR7-negative TemRA cells. The CDR3 DNA sequence: TGTGCCAGTAGTCCAAGGACAGGGTGGACCTACGAGCAGTACTTC. Its translation is CASSPRTGWTYEQYF.